Presented here are 21 T cell receptor beta chains from one specimen sequenced in a study of T cell responses to AZD1222 COVID-19 vaccine. Assay used: immunoSEQ multiplex PCR; TCRdb lists only in-frame clones, some missing. Found here are roughly 79,000 clones, approximately 80% of them singletons; the top ten hold under 25%. The sample was peripheral blood, taken on day 0 of AZD1222 vaccination. All receptors come from an adult in good health.

The V and J genes are TRBV3-1 (or the pseudogene TRBV3-2) and TRBJ2-2, with D maybe TRBD2 (6 bases). CDR3 length: 16 residues. CDR1 and CDR2 (germline): LGHDT, YNNKEL (reference sequence). The V gene lost 3 bases and the J gene lost 6 bases, with 17 bases spanning the gap. As DNA, the CDR3 is TGTGCCAGCAGCCACTCCCCCTTACTAGCCCCCGGGGAGCTGTTTTTT. Translation gives CASSHSPLLAPGELFF.

The V call is TRBV11-2, the J call TRBJ1-3; D call uncertain. Germline V gene sequence: CDR1 SGHAT, CDR2 FQNNGV. The CDR3 sequence is 14 residues long. The V gene lost 1 base and the J gene lost 8 bases, with 12 bases spanning the gap. DNA for the CDR3: TGTGCCAGCAGCTTAGCGGCAGTCTCCGACACCATATATTTT. This gives the protein CASSLAAVSDTIYF.

J is TRBJ2-1 and V is TRBV29-1; 11 positions match TRBD2. CDR3 size: 12 residues. Trimming cost V 7 bases and J 6 bases; bases outside gene matches: 2. CDR1 and CDR2 from the germline V gene are SQVTM and ANQGSEA. The DNA of the CDR3 is TGCAGCGCTGGGACTAGCGGCAATGAGCAGTTCTTC. This gives the protein CSAGTSGNEQFF.

V gene TRBV29-1 combines with J gene TRBJ2-5; 14 positions agree with TRBD2. The length of the CDR3 is 17 residues. CDR1 is SQVTM, CDR2 ANQGSEA, per germline. The trim removed 5 bases at V and 3 bases at J, leaving 11 bases unmatched. The CDR3 here is CSVRGTSGSRFEETQYF. In DNA form, the CDR3 reads TGCAGCGTTAGAGGGACTAGCGGGAGTAGGTTCGAAGAGACCCAGTACTTC.

This clone was seen only a few times. The rearrangement uses TRBV7-2 and TRBJ2-5; D is undetermined. CDR3 size: 15 residues. Trimming left V 5 bases short and J 5 bases short, with 18 bases between. Germline V gene data show CDR1 as SGHTA and CDR2 as FQGNSA. The CDR3, as DNA: TGTGCCAGCAGCCTCAATCCTACTGTAATGGAGACCCAGTACTTC. It codes for CASSLNPTVMETQYF.

This clone has only one observation. The V call is TRBV18, the J call TRBJ1-1, with D perhaps matching TRBD1 (5 bases). The CDR3 length is 13 residues. V was trimmed by 0 bases and J by 9 bases, leaving 11 bases between them. Germline CDR1 KGHSH, CDR2 LQKENI. CDR3 DNA: TGTGCCAGCTCACCACCGGGGGGAGGCCAAGCTTTCTTT. Translating it yields CASSPPGGGQAFF.

This chain connects TRBV6-2 or TRBV6-3 to TRBJ2-1, with TRBD2 matching 12 bases. The CDR3 is 18 amino acids. Germline V gene lookup returns CDR1 MNHEY and CDR2 SVGEGT. V dropped 0 bases and J dropped 0; count of bases not matched to a gene: 3. The CDR3 bases are TGTGCCAGCAGTTACTCGACTAGCGGGAGATACTCCTACAATGAGCAGTTCTTC. Translating it yields CASSYSTSGRYSYNEQFF.

This chain's CDR3 is CATSRVITYEQYF. DNA of the CDR3: TGTGCCACCAGCAGAGTAATTACCTACGAGCAGTACTTC. The chain combines TRBV15 with TRBJ2-7; D gene uncertain. V dropped 1 base and J dropped 2 bases, with 6 bases sitting between them. CDR3 length: 13 amino acids. In germline, CDR1 is LNHNV, CDR2 YYDKDF (reference sequence).

The CDR3 loop is CASSPRTGTELGEQYF. CDR3 bases: TGTGCCAGCAGCCCCCGGACCGGGACCGAGCTTGGAGAGCAGTACTTC. V is TRBV7-9 and J is TRBJ2-7; the D gene could be TRBD1 or TRBD2 (5 bases each). The germline V gene has CDR1 SEHNR and CDR2 FQNEAQ (reference sequence). The CDR3 totals 16 residues. Trimming stripped 5 bases from V and 7 bases from J, with 24 bases between.

The chain combines TRBV28 with TRBJ1-6; D might be TRBD1 (5 bases). Trimming stripped 3 bases from V and 5 bases from J, with 14 bases between. In germline, CDR1 is MDHEN, CDR2 SYDVKM. The CDR3 sequence is 16 residues long. In nucleotides, the CDR3 is TGTGCCAGCAGTTTCCTGCCCGGGACCGATAATTCACCCCTCCACTTT. Its protein product is CASSFLPGTDNSPLHF.

This chain connects TRBV27 to TRBJ2-2; 12 bases are shared with TRBD2. This CDR3 spans 18 amino acids. Trimming cost V 6 bases and J 4 bases; bases outside gene matches: 12. The V gene's germline CDR1 is MNHEY and CDR2 SMNVEV (reference sequence). CDR3 residues: CASRPWTSGIRTTGELFF. The DNA for the CDR3 is TGTGCCAGCAGGCCCTGGACTAGCGGGATTAGGACCACCGGGGAGCTGTTTTTT.

The CDR3 is CASSLVVAGGPDEQYF. The CDR3, as DNA: TGTGCCAGCAGCTTGGTAGTAGCGGGAGGGCCCGACGAGCAGTACTTC. This chain uses TRBV7-2 with TRBJ2-7; 11 bases line up with TRBD2. Germline CDR1 reads SGHTA; CDR2 reads FQGNSA. The CDR3 runs to 16 residues. V shed 3 bases, J shed 5 bases, and the junction held 9 bases outside the gene matches.

This chain uses TRBV6-5 with TRBJ2-5; the D gene is possibly TRBD2 (6 bases). The germline gives CDR1 MNHEY, CDR2 SVGAGI. Deletions cut 4 bases from V and 5 bases from J, with 11 bases between. The CDR3 has 13 residues. CDR3 bases: TGTGCCAGCAGTTTACAGGAGGGGGAGACCCAGTACTTC. Translated: CASSLQEGETQYF.

The gene calls are TRBV7-9 and TRBJ2-2, with 12 bases aligning to TRBD2. The CDR3 sequence is 18 residues long. Germline CDR1 and CDR2: SEHNR and FQNEAQ (reference sequence). V trimming: 5 bases; J trimming: 4 bases; junction bases outside the gene matches: 11. CDR3 sequence reads: CASSPLRTSGIGTGELFF. CDR3 in DNA: TGTGCCAGCAGCCCCCTGAGGACTAGCGGGATCGGCACCGGGGAGCTGTTTTTT.

The sample holds a few counts of this clone. J is TRBJ1-4 and V is TRBV7-8, with D unresolved. The CDR3 sequence is 14 residues long. Per germline, CDR1 SGHVS and CDR2 FQNEAQ. Trimming pared 4 bases from V and 3 bases from J, leaving 9 bases between. The CDR3 loop reads CASSSGPSNEKLFF. For the CDR3, the DNA is TGTGCCAGCAGCTCCGGGCCCTCTAATGAAAAACTGTTTTTT.

V is TRBV2 and J is TRBJ1-2; perhaps TRBD1 as D (6 bases). The V end lost 8 bases, the J end lost 1 base, and 11 bases lay between the germline ends. Germline V gives CDR1 SNHLY, CDR2 FYNNEI. The CDR3 is 13 residues long. The CDR3 DNA reads TGTGCCAGCGCAGGGGATTTTAACTATGGCTACACCTTC. This gives the protein CASAGDFNYGYTF.

This clone was seen just once. V is TRBV30 and J is TRBJ2-1, with D possibly matching TRBD2 (5 bases). There are 12 residues in the CDR3. The V gene lost 0 bases and the J gene lost 10 bases, with 10 bases spanning the gap. In germline, CDR1 is GTSNPN, CDR2 SVGIG (reference sequence). DNA of the CDR3: TGTGCCTGGAGTGTACGGAGCGGAGAGCAGTTCTTC. Amino acids: CAWSVRSGEQFF.

The CDR3 loop is CASSLVVAGLDTQYF. DNA of the CDR3: TGTGCCAGCAGCTTAGTCGTAGCGGGGTTAGATACGCAGTATTTT. The chain is built from TRBV11-2 and TRBJ2-3; 8 bases line up with TRBD2. Unmatched junction bases numbered 5, after V lost 1 base and J lost 5 bases. This CDR3 region has 15 residues. Per germline, CDR1 SGHAT and CDR2 FQNNGV.

The chain is built from TRBV5-1 and TRBJ1-1; maybe TRBD1 (5 bases). Germline V lookup: CDR1 SGHRS, CDR2 YFSETQ. CDR3 length equals 15 residues. Trimming cost V 4 bases and J 11 bases, with 24 bases left between them. The DNA for the CDR3 is TGCGCCAGCAGCACGGCGGGGACCTCAGCTGGGTGGGCTTTCTTT. It is translated as CASSTAGTSAGWAFF.

The rearrangement joins TRBV13 to TRBJ2-1, with D perhaps matching TRBD2 (5 bases). This CDR3 has 14 amino acids. V shed 1 base and J shed 2 bases, with 6 bases lying between them. CDR1 is PRHDT and CDR2 is FYEKMQ in the germline V gene (reference sequence). The CDR3 DNA reads as TGTGCCAGCAGCTTAGCGACTACCTACAATGAGCAGTTCTTC. Translation gives CASSLATTYNEQFF. Together with reference TRBV13 and TRBJ2-1, the CDR3 gives the full variable domain: AAGVIQSPRHLIKEKRETATLKCYPIPRHDTVYWYQQGPGQDPQFLISFYEKMQSDKGSIPDRFSAQQFSDYHSELNMSSLELGDSALYFCASSLATTYNEQFFGPGTRLTVL.

The rearrangement joins TRBV6-5 to TRBJ1-4; D not certain. Germline V gives CDR1 MNHEY, CDR2 SVGAGI. Trimming cost V 2 bases and J 8 bases, with 15 bases left between them. This CDR3 is 15 amino acids long. CDR3: CASSYDTRAGEKLFF. As DNA, the CDR3 is TGTGCCAGCAGTTACGACACCCGTGCTGGGGAAAAACTGTTTTTT.